This T cell receptor (beta chain) comes out of a study of cytomegalovirus exposure and HLA in healthy donors. About the study: HLA-typed donors were the source of about 85 million unique TCRs, which an early data release held.

Notes on the study in general: Roughly even sequencing depth across donors was the assumption behind the presence/absence analyses.

In the case of this clone: What it recognizes is unknown.

PCR primers comprised 60 Vbeta and 13 Jbeta primers. Some clones are missing from TCRdb's copy, which holds only in-frame ones; the method was immunoSEQ multiplex PCR. Counted here are around 150,000 clones, 65% to 90% occurring once; the ten biggest clones make up around 6%. Germline CDR1 and CDR2: MNHNS and SASEGT. Between the trimmed V and J ends, which lost 6 bases and 5 bases, there was a span of 10 bases. The CDR3 has 13 amino acids. Sequences were obtained from PBMCs. The genes are TRBV6-1 and TRBJ1-4; D uncertain. The receptor was derived from a man aged 50-59 years in good health and CMV-seropositive. The CDR3 DNA reads TGTGCCAGCAGCCTACAGCTGAATGAAAAACTGTTTTTT. Encoded protein: CASSLQLNEKLFF.